The 7 T cell receptor beta chains below all came from one sample that was sequenced in a study of graft-versus-host responses after intestinal transplantation. Some clones are missing from TCRdb's copy, which holds only in-frame ones; the method was immunoSEQ multiplex PCR. The sample shows tens of thousands of clones, around 89% of them seen only once. These TCRs' antigens remain unknown. Sequencing was performed on unstimulated CD8+ T cells sorted from spleen or lymph node cells, taken before intestinal transplant. These receptors were collected from a human donor who received an intestinal transplant.

The chain has TRBV10-2 and TRBJ1-2, with TRBD1 matching 8 bases. The J segment lost 1 base and the V segment lost 6 bases, leaving 10 bases of the junction unmatched. CDR1 is WSHSY and CDR2 is SAAADI in the germline V gene. The CDR3 has 16 residues. The CDR3 is CASSPDRAGFNYGYTF. The DNA for the CDR3 is TGCGCCAGCAGCCCGGACAGGGCCGGTTTTAACTATGGCTACACCTTC.

The chain employs TRBV27 and TRBJ1-4, with D maybe TRBD1 (6 bases). There are 18 residues in the CDR3. From germline, CDR1 is MNHEY and CDR2 SMNVEV (reference sequence). V was clipped by 0 bases and J by 8 bases, with 22 bases between them. The CDR3 DNA reads as TGTGCCAGCAGTTTATCGTCCCAGGGGCGAATCCAGGGAGAAAAACTGTTTTTT. Amino acids: CASSLSSQGRIQGEKLFF.

The V call is TRBV6-6, the J call TRBJ2-3, with D tentatively TRBD2 (6 bases). The CDR3 covers 16 residues. CDR1 MNHNY and CDR2 SVGAGI come from the germline V gene (reference sequence). Between the trimmed V and J ends, which lost 5 bases and 1 base, there was a span of 16 bases. CDR3 nucleotides: TGTGCCAGCAGTCCATCGTGGGGGGAAGGCACAGATACGCAGTATTTT. Translated, it gives CASSPSWGEGTDTQYF.

V usage is TRBV5-1 and J usage is TRBJ1-1; 8 nucleotides align to TRBD1. Germline loops: CDR1 SGHRS, CDR2 YFSETQ. V was pared by 3 bases and J by 2 bases, with 6 bases of the junction left unmatched. The CDR3 totals 15 residues. The CDR3 sequence is CASSSDRESNTEAFF. CDR3 DNA: TGCGCCAGCAGCTCGGACAGGGAATCCAACACTGAAGCTTTCTTT.

The chain joins TRBV9 to TRBJ2-3; unclear D gene. The CDR3 covers 12 residues. V was shortened by 0 bases and J by 5 bases, with 4 bases between the two germline ends. Germline CDR1 SGDLS, CDR2 YYNGEE. Here the CDR3 DNA reads TGTGCCAGCAGCGTAGGAGTAGATACGCAGTATTTT. Translation gives CASSVGVDTQYF.

The rearrangement joins TRBV29-1 to TRBJ2-3; maybe TRBD2 (5 bases). V was trimmed by 3 bases and J by 8 bases, leaving 9 bases between them. Germline V gene data show CDR1 as SQVTM and CDR2 as ANQGSEA. CDR3 length: 11 residues. The CDR3, as DNA: TGCAGCGTTGAGCGGGCGGGTACGCAGTATTTT. It is translated as CSVERAGTQYF.

V is TRBV27 and J is TRBJ2-7; D is ambiguous. The CDR3 is 13 residues long. CDR1 MNHEY and CDR2 SMNVEV come from the germline V gene (reference sequence). V dropped 2 bases and J dropped 2 bases, with 7 bases sitting between them. For the CDR3, the DNA is TGTGCCAGCAGTTTAATGGAGACCTACGAGCAGTACTTC. This codes for CASSLMETYEQYF.